This T cell receptor beta chain was found in a study of blood T cell repertoires in COVID-19. About the research overall: Recovered status applied to Cohort 3 donors who had two consecutive negative PCRs. It also applied to those with clearance or with symptom resolution. PBMCs, B-cell-depleted T cells, or T cells provided the cDNA or gDNA that made up the material.

V shed 4 bases and J 6 bases; nucleotides not matched to a gene: 2. Germline V gene lookup returns CDR1 SGHNT and CDR2 YENEEA. The CDR3 spans 14 residues. Sequenced by immunoSEQ multiplex PCR; TCRdb stores in-frame clones only, minus some. The sample has about 200,000 clones, about 88% seen once. The study drew participants aged about 18 to 95 years from roughly 25 US areas. Sample: PBMCs or T cells enriched from blood (not recorded which). The chain uses TRBV11-3 and TRBJ2-2; TRBD1 matches at 10 bases. The sequence was collected from a woman aged 40 to 55 in a cohort exposed to, infected with or recovered from COVID-19 (not recorded which). CDR3 sequence: CASSSGQGAGELFF. The CDR3 coding sequence is TGTGCCAGCAGCTCTGGACAGGGGGCCGGGGAGCTGTTTTTT.